These T cell receptor beta chains were read from a single sample in a study of OX40 agonist ivuxolimab in advanced cancers. Profiling relied on immunoSEQ multiplex PCR, and the TCRdb table lists in-frame clones only, not all of them. Found here are some 74,000 clones, 86% of them singletons; the top ten hold around 6.9%. The specimen comprised CD4+ or CD8+ T cells sorted from blood, sampled in a trial of the OX40 agonist ivuxolimab. Receptors originate from an adult with an advanced solid tumor such as melanoma, head and neck, liver or kidney cancer. CDR3s include the opening cysteine and the closing phenylalanine or tryptophan. Each record gives: J gene, clone size, V gene, CDR3 protein. Some rows have no size entry. The others give once, few or many, or a class for an expanded clone.

TRBJ1-3	.	TRBV6-5	CASSYSIEGSGNTIYF
TRBJ1-2	.	TRBV7-2	CASSLQPAGGALGYTF
TRBJ2-5	.	TRBV27	CASSRRGLVAETQYF
TRBJ1-2	.	TRBV5-4	CASSFFPPYGYTF
TRBJ1-5	.	TRBV21-1	CASSPTGHSNQPQHF
TRBJ2-3	.	TRBV2	CASRRREVDTQYF
TRBJ2-7	.	TRBV5-6	CASSSESYEQYF
TRBJ1-4	.	TRBV5-6	CASSLAIQGMELFF
TRBJ2-7	.	TRBV5-1	CASSPSHASGGTYEQYF
TRBJ1-2	.	TRBV18	CASSPPANPDGYTF
TRBJ2-5	.	TRBV5-4	CASSANREETQYF
TRBJ1-2	once	TRBV18	CASFDSTHGYTF
.	.	TRBV6-1	CASSEAQGFEQYF
TRBJ1-3	.	TRBV5-1	CASSLPGQSSGNTIYF